The next 24 T cell receptor beta chains were all read from a single sample in a study of radiation and T cells in renal cell carcinoma. Profiling relied on immunoSEQ multiplex PCR, and the TCRdb table lists in-frame clones only, not all of them. The data show 120,000 or so clones, 81% seen once. Time point here: blood 2 weeks post-SBRT. Sample treatment: 15 Gy SBRT to primary tumor, nephrectomy 4 weeks later. The sample here was blood, taken from a patient whose treatment included radiotherapy and nephrectomy. The receptors here all came from a man in his fifties or sixties with renal cell carcinoma.

The chain combines TRBV2 with TRBJ2-7; 7 positions agree with TRBD2. V dropped 9 bases and J dropped 2; count of bases not matched to a gene: 1. The CDR3 loop spans 11 amino acids. Germline loops: CDR1 SNHLY, CDR2 FYNNEI. CDR3 DNA: TGTGCCAGGGGAGGGGCCTACGAGCAGTACTTC. Translation gives CARGGAYEQYF. Supplemented by reference TRBV2 and TRBJ2-7, the full variable domain reads EPEVTQTPSHQVTQMGQEVILRCVPISNHLYFYWYRQILGQKVEFLVSFYNNEISEKSEIFDDQFSVERPDGSNFTLKIRSTKLEDSAMYFCARGGAYEQYFGPGTRLTVT.

The V call is TRBV4-1, the J call TRBJ2-2; D gene unclear. Trimming removed 4 bases from V and 8 bases from J, with 20 bases in between. The germline V gene has CDR1 MGHRA and CDR2 YSYEKL. CDR3 size: 16 residues. Here the CDR3 reads CASSLRYMSNRGELFF. The CDR3 DNA is TGCGCCAGCAGCCTCCGTTATATGTCCAACCGAGGGGAGCTGTTTTTT.

V is TRBV6-1 and J is TRBJ1-3; D call uncertain. CDR3 length equals 13 residues. V gave up 6 bases and J gave up 0 bases, with 6 bases separating them. Germline V gene data show CDR1 as MNHNS and CDR2 as SASEGT. For the CDR3, the DNA is TGTGCCAGCAGGGGTTACTCTGGAAACACCATATATTTT. Amino acid sequence: CASRGYSGNTIYF.

The sample holds a few counts of this clone. The J gene is TRBJ2-5, the V gene TRBV30, with 8 positions matching TRBD2. V gave up 5 bases and J gave up 5 bases; unmatched junction bases: 10. Germline-derived CDR1 and CDR2 are GTSNPN and SVGIG (reference sequence). This CDR3 is built from 14 residues. The CDR3 region is CAWGSGATRETQYF. The CDR3 DNA follows: TGTGCCTGGGGTAGCGGGGCAACGCGGGAGACCCAGTACTTC.

The chain joins TRBV19 to TRBJ2-5; 10 nucleotides match TRBD2. The CDR3 is 15 residues long. Per germline, CDR1 LNHDA and CDR2 SQIVND (reference sequence). The V gene end was trimmed by 3 bases and the J gene end by 5 bases; junction bases not matched to a gene: 6. CDR3 region: CASSMSGGAGETQYF. In nucleotides, the CDR3 is TGTGCCAGTAGTATGAGCGGGGGGGCCGGGGAGACCCAGTACTTC.

This sequence joins TRBV6-6 and TRBJ2-5, with D possibly matching TRBD2 (5 bases). Trimming removed 7 bases at V and 5 bases at J, with 14 bases between. In germline, CDR1 is MNHNY, CDR2 SVGAGI (reference sequence). There are 13 residues in the CDR3. This chain's CDR3 is CASTLLVMETQYF. The CDR3 coding sequence is TGTGCCAGCACCCTACTAGTTATGGAGACCCAGTACTTC.

A single count supports this clone. This chain connects TRBV5-1 to TRBJ2-2; D is possibly TRBD2 (6 bases). The length of the CDR3 is 15 residues. The germline CDR1 and CDR2 sequences are SGHRS and YFSETQ. V was shortened by 3 bases and J by 1 base, with 10 bases between the two germline ends. The CDR3 nucleotides are TGCGCCAGCAGCTCGCTCGGGGGGAACACCGGGGAGCTGTTTTTT. Its protein is CASSSLGGNTGELFF.

V usage is TRBV7-9 and J usage is TRBJ1-4; possible D gene TRBD1, 6 bases. Trimming stripped 5 bases from V and 0 bases from J, with 16 bases between. The CDR3 has 17 amino acids. Germline V gives CDR1 SEHNR, CDR2 FQNEAQ (reference sequence). The CDR3: CASSRPWGQATNEKLFF. The CDR3 DNA is TGTGCCAGCAGCCGCCCATGGGGGCAGGCAACTAATGAAAAACTGTTTTTT.

A few counts support this clone. The genes are TRBV11-2 and TRBJ2-3, with D tentatively TRBD1 (5 bases). Germline CDR1 is SGHAT and CDR2 is FQNNGV. This CDR3 is 15 amino acids long. The V end lost 2 bases, the J end lost 2 bases, and 11 bases lay between the germline ends. CDR3 in amino acids: CASSLQGISTDTQYF. Here the CDR3 DNA reads TGTGCCAGCAGCTTACAGGGAATTTCCACAGATACGCAGTATTTT.

This clone was recorded only once. The chain couples TRBV19 to TRBJ2-3; 7 bases match TRBD2. After removal of 4 bases from V and 4 bases from J, the junction contained 5 bases not matched to a gene. CDR1 LNHDA and CDR2 SQIVND come from the germline V gene (reference sequence). This CDR3 contains 14 residues. The CDR3 DNA follows: TGTGCCAGTAGTACGTCACGGGGGGCAGATACGCAGTATTTT. It specifies CASSTSRGADTQYF. Drawing the rest from reference TRBV19 and TRBJ2-3, the complete variable domain is DGGITQSPKYLFRKEGQNVTLSCEQNLNHDAMYWYRQDPGQGLRLIYYSQIVNDFQKGDIAEGYSVSREKKESFPLTVTSAQKNPTAFYLCASSTSRGADTQYFGPGTRLTVL.

The chain employs TRBV7-9 and TRBJ1-1; 7 bases align to TRBD1. CDR1 and CDR2 from the germline V gene are SEHNR and FQNEAQ (reference sequence). The CDR3 consists of 14 residues. The junction had 4 bases not matched to a gene; V was cut back by 5 bases and J by 1 base. CDR3 sequence: CASSIQGGNTEAFF. CDR3 sequence (DNA): TGTGCCAGCAGCATCCAGGGGGGGAACACTGAAGCTTTCTTT.

This clone was seen repeatedly, ten times or more. The chain is built from TRBV7-8 and TRBJ2-7; 9 nucleotides match TRBD1. This CDR3 is 15 amino acids long. Looked up from germline, CDR1 is SGHVS and CDR2 is FQNEAQ. Trimming at V came to 9 bases and at J to 6 bases, leaving 15 bases not matched to a gene. CDR3 sequence: CASRGDRAAAGEQYF. As DNA, the CDR3 is TGTGCCAGTAGAGGGGACAGGGCGGCGGCGGGCGAGCAGTACTTC.

The chain employs TRBV2 and TRBJ1-5; D perhaps matches TRBD1 (5 bases). This CDR3 region has 14 residues. Germline CDR1 is SNHLY and CDR2 is FYNNEI. Trimming pared 6 bases from V and 2 bases from J, leaving 11 bases between. The CDR3 protein is CASSLDSGNQPQHF. The CDR3 nucleotides are TGTGCCAGCAGCCTCGACAGCGGCAATCAGCCCCAGCATTTT.

The V gene is TRBV2, the J gene TRBJ1-2; 10 nucleotides align to TRBD1. The CDR3 spans 14 residues. In germline, CDR1 is SNHLY, CDR2 FYNNEI. The V gene end was trimmed by 6 bases and the J gene end by 6 bases; junction bases not matched to a gene: 7. CDR3 nucleotides: TGTGCCAGCAGAACCGGGACAGGGGTCCATGGCTACACCTTC. This gives the protein CASRTGTGVHGYTF.

This clone was counted between two and nine times. The V call is TRBV2, the J call TRBJ1-6; 11 bases match TRBD1. The V gene end was trimmed by 7 bases and the J gene end by 8 bases; junction bases not matched to a gene: 7. CDR1 is SNHLY, CDR2 FYNNEI, per germline. This CDR3 spans 15 amino acids. In nucleotides, the CDR3 is TGTGCCAGCACCAAGGGACAGGGGGTTTATTCACCCCTCCACTTT. Amino acid sequence: CASTKGQGVYSPLHF.

This clone has a single count. This chain joins TRBV11-2 and TRBJ1-1; the D gene is possibly TRBD1 (5 bases). Germline V CDR1 and CDR2: SGHAT, FQNNGV. Trimming stripped 3 bases from V and 3 bases from J, with 14 bases between. The CDR3 loop spans 15 amino acids. This chain's CDR3 is CASSLFSLGDTEAFF. As DNA, the CDR3 is TGTGCCAGCAGCTTGTTCAGTTTAGGGGACACTGAAGCTTTCTTT. The entire variable domain, with the rest obtained from reference TRBV11-2 and TRBJ1-1, is as follows: EAGVAQSPRYKIIEKRQSVAFWCNPISGHATLYWYQQILGQGPKLLIQFQNNGVVDDSQLPKDRFSAERLKGVDSTLKIQPAKLEDSAVYLCASSLFSLGDTEAFFGQGTRLTVV.

This rearrangement joins TRBV10-3 to TRBJ1-4; maybe TRBD1 (6 bases). Looked up from germline, CDR1 is ENHRY and CDR2 is SYGVKD. Trimming pared 2 bases from V and 6 bases from J, leaving 10 bases between. CDR3 length: 14 residues. The CDR3 spells CAISEGGAYEKLFF. For the CDR3, the DNA is TGTGCCATCAGTGAGGGGGGGGCATATGAAAAACTGTTTTTT.

The chain links TRBV18 to TRBJ2-7, with 10 bases lining up with TRBD1. There are 15 residues in the CDR3. The trim removed 3 bases at V and 0 bases at J, leaving 2 bases unmatched. Germline CDR1 and CDR2: KGHSH and LQKENI. The CDR3 spells CASSPRQGASYEQYF. The CDR3, as DNA: TGTGCCAGCTCACCCAGACAGGGGGCCTCCTACGAGCAGTACTTC.

The chain carries TRBV19 and TRBJ2-1; 9 nucleotides align to TRBD1. Germline loops: CDR1 LNHDA, CDR2 SQIVND (reference sequence). The junction had 6 bases not matched to a gene; V was cut back by 7 bases and J by 5 bases. This CDR3 has 14 amino acids. The chain's CDR3 is CASNRGRENNEQFF. CDR3 bases: TGTGCCAGTAACAGGGGGCGTGAGAACAATGAGCAGTTCTTC. Complete variable domain (other parts from reference TRBV19 and TRBJ2-1): DGGITQSPKYLFRKEGQNVTLSCEQNLNHDAMYWYRQDPGQGLRLIYYSQIVNDFQKGDIAEGYSVSREKKESFPLTVTSAQKNPTAFYLCASNRGRENNEQFFGPGTRLTVL.

The CDR3 is CASSESGRAFF. CDR3 sequence (DNA): TGCGCCAGCAGTGAATCGGGGAGAGCTTTCTTT. The rearrangement links TRBV10-1 to TRBJ1-1; no firm D call. The germline CDR1 and CDR2 sequences are WNHNN and SYGVQD (reference sequence). The CDR3 loop spans 11 amino acids. Trimming shortened V by 3 bases and J by 10 bases, and 9 bases separated the two germline ends.

The rearrangement links TRBV7-3 to TRBJ2-5; D gene unclear. The CDR3 length is 14 residues. Germline V gene sequence: CDR1 SGHTA, CDR2 FQGTGA. Between the trimmed V and J ends, which lost 2 bases and 0 bases, there was a span of 7 bases. CDR3 sequence reads: CASSLGQHQETQYF. The CDR3 coding sequence is TGTGCCAGCAGCTTAGGTCAGCACCAAGAGACCCAGTACTTC. Full variable domain (rest looked up from reference TRBV7-3 and TRBJ2-5): GAGVSQTPSNKVTEKGKYVELRCDPISGHTALYWYRQSLGQGPEFLIYFQGTGAADDSGLPNDRFFAVRPEGSVSTLKIQRTERGDSAVYLCASSLGQHQETQYFGPGTRLLVL.

The chain is built from TRBV7-2 and TRBJ2-1; no clear D. Per the germline V gene, CDR1 is SGHTA and CDR2 is FQGNSA. The CDR3 is made up of 15 amino acids. Trimming took off 5 bases at V and 0 bases at J, with 11 bases between the two ends. In nucleotides, the CDR3 is TGTGCCAGCAGCGTCGGTTGGAGCTCCTACAATGAGCAGTTCTTC. This translates into CASSVGWSSYNEQFF.

This clone was seen more than once but under ten times. J is TRBJ1-4 and V is TRBV7-6; D remains ambiguous. Looked up from germline, CDR1 is SGHVS and CDR2 is FNYEAQ. The germline V and J ends were trimmed by 0 bases and 3 bases, with 8 bases remaining between them. The CDR3 sequence is 15 residues long. In DNA form, the CDR3 reads TGTGCCAGCAGCTTAGCCTTGAGGGCTAATGAAAAACTGTTTTTT. Its translation is CASSLALRANEKLFF.

This clone has only one observation. The chain uses TRBV15 and TRBJ1-2, with TRBD1 matching over 7 bases. Germline V gene lookup returns CDR1 LNHNV and CDR2 YYDKDF (reference sequence). This CDR3 spans 16 amino acids. The V gene end was trimmed by 0 bases and the J gene end by 4 bases; junction bases not matched to a gene: 8. The CDR3 loop reads CATSRDTGPGGYGYTF. The CDR3 bases are TGTGCCACCAGCAGAGATACCGGCCCAGGGGGCTATGGCTACACCTTC.